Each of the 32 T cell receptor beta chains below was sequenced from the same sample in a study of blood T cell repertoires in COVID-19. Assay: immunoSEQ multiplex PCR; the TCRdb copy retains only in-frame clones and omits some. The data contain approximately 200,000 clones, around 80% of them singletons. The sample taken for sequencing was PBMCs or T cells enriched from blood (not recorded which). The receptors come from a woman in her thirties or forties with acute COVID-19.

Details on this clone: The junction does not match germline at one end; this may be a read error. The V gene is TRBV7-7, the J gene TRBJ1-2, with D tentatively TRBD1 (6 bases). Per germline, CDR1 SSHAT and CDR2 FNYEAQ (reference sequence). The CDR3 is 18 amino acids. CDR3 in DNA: TGTGCTAGCAGCCCCTATGAAAGTGGACTCACTCCCAGGGGTGGCTACACCTTC. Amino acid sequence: CASSPYESGLTPRGGYTF. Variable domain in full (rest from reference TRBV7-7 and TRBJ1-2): GAGVSQSPRYKVTKRGQDVTLRCDPISSHATLYWYQQALGQGPEFLTYFNYEAQPDKSGLPSDRFSAERPEGSISTLTIQRTEQRDSAMYRCASSPYESGLTPRGGYTFGSGTRLTVV.

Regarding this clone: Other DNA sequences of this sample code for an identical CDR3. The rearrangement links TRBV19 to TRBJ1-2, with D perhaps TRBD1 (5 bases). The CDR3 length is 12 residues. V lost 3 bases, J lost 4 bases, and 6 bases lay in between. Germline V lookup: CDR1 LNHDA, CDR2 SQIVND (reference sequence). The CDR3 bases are TGTGCCAGTAGTATTACAGGCTATGGCTACACCTTC. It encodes CASSITGYGYTF.

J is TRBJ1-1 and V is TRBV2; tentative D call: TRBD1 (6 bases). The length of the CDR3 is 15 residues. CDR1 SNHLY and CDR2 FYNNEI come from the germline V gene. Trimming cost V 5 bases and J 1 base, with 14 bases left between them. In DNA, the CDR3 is TGTGCCAGCAGTCTACTATCACAGGGGAACACTGAAGCTTTCTTT. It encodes CASSLLSQGNTEAFF.

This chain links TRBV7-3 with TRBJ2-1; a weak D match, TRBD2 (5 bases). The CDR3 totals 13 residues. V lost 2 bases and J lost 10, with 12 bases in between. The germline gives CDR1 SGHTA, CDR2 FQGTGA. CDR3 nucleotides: TGTGCCAGCAGCTTAGTGGAGAGGAGGGAGCAGTTCTTC. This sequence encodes CASSLVERREQFF.

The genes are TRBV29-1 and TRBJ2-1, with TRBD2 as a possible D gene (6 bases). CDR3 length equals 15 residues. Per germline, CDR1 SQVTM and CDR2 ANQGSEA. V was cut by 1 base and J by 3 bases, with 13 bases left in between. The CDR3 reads CSVEGFSGDYNEQFF. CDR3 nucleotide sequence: TGCAGCGTTGAAGGTTTTAGCGGAGACTACAATGAGCAGTTCTTC.

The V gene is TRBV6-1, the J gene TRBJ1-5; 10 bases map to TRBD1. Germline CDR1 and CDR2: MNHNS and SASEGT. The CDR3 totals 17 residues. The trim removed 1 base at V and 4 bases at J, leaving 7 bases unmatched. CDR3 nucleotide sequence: TGTGCCAGCAGTGAAGGGACAGGGGGGCGGTCGAATCAGCCCCAGCATTTT. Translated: CASSEGTGGRSNQPQHF.

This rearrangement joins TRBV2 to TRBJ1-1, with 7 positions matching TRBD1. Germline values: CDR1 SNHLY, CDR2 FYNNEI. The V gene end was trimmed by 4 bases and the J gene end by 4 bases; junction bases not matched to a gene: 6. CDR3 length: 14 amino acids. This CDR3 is CASSGQGVSTEAFF. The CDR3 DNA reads TGTGCCAGCAGTGGACAGGGTGTTAGCACTGAAGCTTTCTTT.

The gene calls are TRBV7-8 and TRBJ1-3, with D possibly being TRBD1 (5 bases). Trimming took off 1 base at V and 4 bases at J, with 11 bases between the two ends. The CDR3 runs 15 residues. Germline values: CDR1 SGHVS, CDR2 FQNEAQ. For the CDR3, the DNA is TGTGCCAGCAGCTTAGAACAGGCCCACGGAAACACCATATATTTT. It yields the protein CASSLEQAHGNTIYF.

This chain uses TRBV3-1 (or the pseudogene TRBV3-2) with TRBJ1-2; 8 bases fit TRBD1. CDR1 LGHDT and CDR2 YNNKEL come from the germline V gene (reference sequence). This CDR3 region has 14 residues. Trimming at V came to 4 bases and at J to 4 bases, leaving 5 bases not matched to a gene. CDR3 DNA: TGTGCCAGCAGCCCCGGACAGGGAGGCTATGGCTACACCTTC. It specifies CASSPGQGGYGYTF.

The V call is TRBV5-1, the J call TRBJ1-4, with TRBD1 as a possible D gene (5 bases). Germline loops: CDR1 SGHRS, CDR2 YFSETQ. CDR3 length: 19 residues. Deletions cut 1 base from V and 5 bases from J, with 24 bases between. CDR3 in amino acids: CASSLLGGGAQVANEKLFF. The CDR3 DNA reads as TGCGCCAGCAGCTTGCTCGGGGGAGGAGCCCAGGTCGCCAATGAAAAACTGTTTTTT.

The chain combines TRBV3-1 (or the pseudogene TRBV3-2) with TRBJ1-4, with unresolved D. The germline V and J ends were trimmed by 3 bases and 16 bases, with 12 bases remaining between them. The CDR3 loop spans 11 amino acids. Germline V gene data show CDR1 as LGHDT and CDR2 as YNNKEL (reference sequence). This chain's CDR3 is CASSQGRYRFF. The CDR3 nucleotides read TGTGCCAGCAGCCAGGGCAGGTATCGGTTTTTT.

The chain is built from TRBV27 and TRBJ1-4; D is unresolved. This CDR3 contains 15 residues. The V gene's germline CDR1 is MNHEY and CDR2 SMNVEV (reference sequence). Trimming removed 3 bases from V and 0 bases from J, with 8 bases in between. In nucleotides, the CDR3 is TGTGCCAGCAGTTTGTTCCGCGCAACTAATGAAAAACTGTTTTTT. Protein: CASSLFRATNEKLFF.

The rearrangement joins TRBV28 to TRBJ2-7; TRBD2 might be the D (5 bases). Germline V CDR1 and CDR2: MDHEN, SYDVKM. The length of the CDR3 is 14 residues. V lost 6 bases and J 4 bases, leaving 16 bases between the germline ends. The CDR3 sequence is CASSSQTIRYEQYF. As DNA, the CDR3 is TGTGCCAGCAGCTCTCAGACTATCCGATACGAGCAGTACTTC.

The CDR3, as DNA: TGTGCCAGCAGTTATCGTATCGGGACAGGGGCCCCGGGCAATCAGCCCCAGCATTTT. This translates into CASSYRIGTGAPGNQPQHF. This chain joins TRBV6-2 or TRBV6-3 and TRBJ1-5, with 10 bases lining up with TRBD1. CDR3 length: 19 residues. Germline V gene lookup returns CDR1 MNHEY and CDR2 SVGEGT. The junction had 13 bases not matched to a gene; V was cut back by 3 bases and J by 2 bases.

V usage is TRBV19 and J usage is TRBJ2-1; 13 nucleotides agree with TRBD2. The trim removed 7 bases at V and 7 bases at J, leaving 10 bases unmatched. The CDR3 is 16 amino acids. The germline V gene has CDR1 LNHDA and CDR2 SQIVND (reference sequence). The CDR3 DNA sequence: TGTGCCAGTAATTCTCTACTAGCGGGAGGGAGAAATGAGCAGTTCTTC. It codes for CASNSLLAGGRNEQFF.

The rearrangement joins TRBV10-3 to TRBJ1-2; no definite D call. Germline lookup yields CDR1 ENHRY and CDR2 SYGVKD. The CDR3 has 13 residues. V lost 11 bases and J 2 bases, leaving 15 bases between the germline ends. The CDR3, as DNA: TGTGCCGCCTCAGAGCAGGTCAACTATGGCTACACCTTC. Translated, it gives CAASEQVNYGYTF.

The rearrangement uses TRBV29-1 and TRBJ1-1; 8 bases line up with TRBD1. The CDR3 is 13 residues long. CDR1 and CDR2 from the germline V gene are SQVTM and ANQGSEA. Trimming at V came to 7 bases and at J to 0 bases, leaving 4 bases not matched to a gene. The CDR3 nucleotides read TGCAGCGCCCGGACAGGGATGAACACTGAAGCTTTCTTT. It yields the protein CSARTGMNTEAFF.

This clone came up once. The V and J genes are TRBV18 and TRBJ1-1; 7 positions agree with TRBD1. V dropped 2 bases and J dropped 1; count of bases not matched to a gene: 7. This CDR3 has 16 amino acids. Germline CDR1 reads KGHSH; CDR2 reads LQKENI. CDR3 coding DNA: TGTGCCAGCTCACCAGATCTGACAGGGAGGAACACTGAAGCTTTCTTT. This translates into CASSPDLTGRNTEAFF.

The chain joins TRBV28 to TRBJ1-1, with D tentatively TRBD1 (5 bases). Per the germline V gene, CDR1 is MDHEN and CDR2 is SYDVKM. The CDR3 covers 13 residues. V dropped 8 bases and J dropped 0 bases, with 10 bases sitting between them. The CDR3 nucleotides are TGTGCCAGCGGGGGAGGAGTGAACACTGAAGCTTTCTTT. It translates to CASGGGVNTEAFF.

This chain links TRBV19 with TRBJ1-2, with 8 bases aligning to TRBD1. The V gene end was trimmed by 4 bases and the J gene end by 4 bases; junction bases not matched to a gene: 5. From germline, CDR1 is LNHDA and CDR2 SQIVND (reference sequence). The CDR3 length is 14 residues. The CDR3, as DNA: TGTGCCAGTAGTACGGGACAGGTGGGCTATGGCTACACCTTC. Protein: CASSTGQVGYGYTF.

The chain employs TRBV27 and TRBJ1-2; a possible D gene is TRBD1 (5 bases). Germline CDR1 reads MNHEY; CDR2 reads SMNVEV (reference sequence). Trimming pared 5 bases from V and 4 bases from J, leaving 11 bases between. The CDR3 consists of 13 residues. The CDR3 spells CASSPDTLYGYTF. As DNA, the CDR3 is TGTGCCAGCAGTCCGGACACCCTCTATGGCTACACCTTC.

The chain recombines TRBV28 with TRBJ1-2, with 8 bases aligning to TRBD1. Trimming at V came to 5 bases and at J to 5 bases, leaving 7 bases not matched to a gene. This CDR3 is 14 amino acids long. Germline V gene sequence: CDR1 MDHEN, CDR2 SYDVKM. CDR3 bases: TGTGCCAGCAGTATCCTTACAGGGGGGTATGGCTACACCTTC. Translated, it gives CASSILTGGYGYTF.

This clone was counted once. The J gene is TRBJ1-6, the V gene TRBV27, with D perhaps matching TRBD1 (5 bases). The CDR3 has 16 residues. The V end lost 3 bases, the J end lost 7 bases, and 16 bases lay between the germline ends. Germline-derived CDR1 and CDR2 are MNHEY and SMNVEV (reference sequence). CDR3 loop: CASSLLQGGLNSPLHF. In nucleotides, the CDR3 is TGTGCCAGCAGTTTGCTGCAGGGAGGTTTAAATTCACCCCTCCACTTT.

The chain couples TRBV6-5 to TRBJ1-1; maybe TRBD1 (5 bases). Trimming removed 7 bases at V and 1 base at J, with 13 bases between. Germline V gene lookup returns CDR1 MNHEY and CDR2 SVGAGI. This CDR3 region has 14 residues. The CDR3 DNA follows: TGTGCCAGCACCCTACAAAGGGGGAACACTGAAGCTTTCTTT. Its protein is CASTLQRGNTEAFF.

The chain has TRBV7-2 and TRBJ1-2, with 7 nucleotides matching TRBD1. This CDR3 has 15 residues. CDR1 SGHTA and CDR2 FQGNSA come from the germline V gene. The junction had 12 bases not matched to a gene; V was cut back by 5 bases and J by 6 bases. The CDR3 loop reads CASSVRRGRLDGYTF. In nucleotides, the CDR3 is TGTGCCAGCAGCGTGAGAAGGGGGCGCTTAGATGGCTACACCTTC.

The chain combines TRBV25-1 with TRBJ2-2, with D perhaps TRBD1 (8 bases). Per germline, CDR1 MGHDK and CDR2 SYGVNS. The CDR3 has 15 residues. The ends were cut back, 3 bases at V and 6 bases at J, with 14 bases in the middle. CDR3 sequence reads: CASSDGQGLPGELFF. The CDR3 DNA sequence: TGTGCCAGCAGTGACGGACAGGGACTACCCGGGGAGCTGTTTTTT.

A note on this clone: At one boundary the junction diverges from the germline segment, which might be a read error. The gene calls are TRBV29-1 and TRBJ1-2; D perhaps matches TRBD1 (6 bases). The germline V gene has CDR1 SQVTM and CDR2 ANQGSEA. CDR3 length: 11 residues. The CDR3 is CSDERGYGYTF. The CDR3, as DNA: TGCAGCGATGAAAGGGGGTATGGCTACACCTTC.

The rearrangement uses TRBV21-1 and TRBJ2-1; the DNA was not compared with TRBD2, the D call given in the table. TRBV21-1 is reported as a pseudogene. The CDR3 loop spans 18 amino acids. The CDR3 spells CASSKFREAGMDYNEQFF. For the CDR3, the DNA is TGTGCCAGCAGCAAATTCCGAGAAGCGGGGATGGACTACAATGAGCAGTTCTTC.

This CDR3 is CATSDGQGANTEAFF. The DNA for the CDR3 is TGTGCCACCAGTGACGGACAGGGGGCAAACACTGAAGCTTTCTTT. J is TRBJ1-1 and V is TRBV24-1; 11 bases line up with TRBD1. Losses at the gene ends were 4 bases for V and 2 bases for J; bases not matched to a gene: 2. The germline V gene has CDR1 KGHDR and CDR2 SFDVKD. The CDR3 totals 15 residues.

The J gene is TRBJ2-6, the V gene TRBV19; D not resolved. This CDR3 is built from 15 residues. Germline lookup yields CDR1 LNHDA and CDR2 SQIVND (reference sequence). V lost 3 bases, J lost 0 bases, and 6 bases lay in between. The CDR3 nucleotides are TGTGCCAGTAGTATCCGTATCTCTGGGGCCAACGTCCTGACTTTC. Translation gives CASSIRISGANVLTF.

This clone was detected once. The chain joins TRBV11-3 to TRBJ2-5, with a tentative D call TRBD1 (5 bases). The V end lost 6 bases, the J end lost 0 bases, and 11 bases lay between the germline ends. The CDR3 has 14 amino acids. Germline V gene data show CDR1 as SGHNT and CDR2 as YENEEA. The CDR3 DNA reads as TGTGCCAGCAGTCGGCAGGGAAACCAAGAGACCCAGTACTTC. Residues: CASSRQGNQETQYF. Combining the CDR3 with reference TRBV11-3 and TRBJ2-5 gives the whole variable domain EAGVVQSPRYKIIEKKQPVAFWCNPISGHNTLYWYLQNLGQGPELLIRYENEEAVDDSQLPKDRFSAERLKGVDSTLKIQPAELGDSAVYLCASSRQGNQETQYFGPGTRLLVL.

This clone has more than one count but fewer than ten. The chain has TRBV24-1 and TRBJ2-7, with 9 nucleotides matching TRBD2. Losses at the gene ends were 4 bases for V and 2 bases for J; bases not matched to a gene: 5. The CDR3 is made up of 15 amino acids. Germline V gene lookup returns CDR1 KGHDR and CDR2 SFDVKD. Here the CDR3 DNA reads TGTGCCACCAGTGACCCTTTAGCGGGAGCCTACGAGCAGTACTTC. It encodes CATSDPLAGAYEQYF.